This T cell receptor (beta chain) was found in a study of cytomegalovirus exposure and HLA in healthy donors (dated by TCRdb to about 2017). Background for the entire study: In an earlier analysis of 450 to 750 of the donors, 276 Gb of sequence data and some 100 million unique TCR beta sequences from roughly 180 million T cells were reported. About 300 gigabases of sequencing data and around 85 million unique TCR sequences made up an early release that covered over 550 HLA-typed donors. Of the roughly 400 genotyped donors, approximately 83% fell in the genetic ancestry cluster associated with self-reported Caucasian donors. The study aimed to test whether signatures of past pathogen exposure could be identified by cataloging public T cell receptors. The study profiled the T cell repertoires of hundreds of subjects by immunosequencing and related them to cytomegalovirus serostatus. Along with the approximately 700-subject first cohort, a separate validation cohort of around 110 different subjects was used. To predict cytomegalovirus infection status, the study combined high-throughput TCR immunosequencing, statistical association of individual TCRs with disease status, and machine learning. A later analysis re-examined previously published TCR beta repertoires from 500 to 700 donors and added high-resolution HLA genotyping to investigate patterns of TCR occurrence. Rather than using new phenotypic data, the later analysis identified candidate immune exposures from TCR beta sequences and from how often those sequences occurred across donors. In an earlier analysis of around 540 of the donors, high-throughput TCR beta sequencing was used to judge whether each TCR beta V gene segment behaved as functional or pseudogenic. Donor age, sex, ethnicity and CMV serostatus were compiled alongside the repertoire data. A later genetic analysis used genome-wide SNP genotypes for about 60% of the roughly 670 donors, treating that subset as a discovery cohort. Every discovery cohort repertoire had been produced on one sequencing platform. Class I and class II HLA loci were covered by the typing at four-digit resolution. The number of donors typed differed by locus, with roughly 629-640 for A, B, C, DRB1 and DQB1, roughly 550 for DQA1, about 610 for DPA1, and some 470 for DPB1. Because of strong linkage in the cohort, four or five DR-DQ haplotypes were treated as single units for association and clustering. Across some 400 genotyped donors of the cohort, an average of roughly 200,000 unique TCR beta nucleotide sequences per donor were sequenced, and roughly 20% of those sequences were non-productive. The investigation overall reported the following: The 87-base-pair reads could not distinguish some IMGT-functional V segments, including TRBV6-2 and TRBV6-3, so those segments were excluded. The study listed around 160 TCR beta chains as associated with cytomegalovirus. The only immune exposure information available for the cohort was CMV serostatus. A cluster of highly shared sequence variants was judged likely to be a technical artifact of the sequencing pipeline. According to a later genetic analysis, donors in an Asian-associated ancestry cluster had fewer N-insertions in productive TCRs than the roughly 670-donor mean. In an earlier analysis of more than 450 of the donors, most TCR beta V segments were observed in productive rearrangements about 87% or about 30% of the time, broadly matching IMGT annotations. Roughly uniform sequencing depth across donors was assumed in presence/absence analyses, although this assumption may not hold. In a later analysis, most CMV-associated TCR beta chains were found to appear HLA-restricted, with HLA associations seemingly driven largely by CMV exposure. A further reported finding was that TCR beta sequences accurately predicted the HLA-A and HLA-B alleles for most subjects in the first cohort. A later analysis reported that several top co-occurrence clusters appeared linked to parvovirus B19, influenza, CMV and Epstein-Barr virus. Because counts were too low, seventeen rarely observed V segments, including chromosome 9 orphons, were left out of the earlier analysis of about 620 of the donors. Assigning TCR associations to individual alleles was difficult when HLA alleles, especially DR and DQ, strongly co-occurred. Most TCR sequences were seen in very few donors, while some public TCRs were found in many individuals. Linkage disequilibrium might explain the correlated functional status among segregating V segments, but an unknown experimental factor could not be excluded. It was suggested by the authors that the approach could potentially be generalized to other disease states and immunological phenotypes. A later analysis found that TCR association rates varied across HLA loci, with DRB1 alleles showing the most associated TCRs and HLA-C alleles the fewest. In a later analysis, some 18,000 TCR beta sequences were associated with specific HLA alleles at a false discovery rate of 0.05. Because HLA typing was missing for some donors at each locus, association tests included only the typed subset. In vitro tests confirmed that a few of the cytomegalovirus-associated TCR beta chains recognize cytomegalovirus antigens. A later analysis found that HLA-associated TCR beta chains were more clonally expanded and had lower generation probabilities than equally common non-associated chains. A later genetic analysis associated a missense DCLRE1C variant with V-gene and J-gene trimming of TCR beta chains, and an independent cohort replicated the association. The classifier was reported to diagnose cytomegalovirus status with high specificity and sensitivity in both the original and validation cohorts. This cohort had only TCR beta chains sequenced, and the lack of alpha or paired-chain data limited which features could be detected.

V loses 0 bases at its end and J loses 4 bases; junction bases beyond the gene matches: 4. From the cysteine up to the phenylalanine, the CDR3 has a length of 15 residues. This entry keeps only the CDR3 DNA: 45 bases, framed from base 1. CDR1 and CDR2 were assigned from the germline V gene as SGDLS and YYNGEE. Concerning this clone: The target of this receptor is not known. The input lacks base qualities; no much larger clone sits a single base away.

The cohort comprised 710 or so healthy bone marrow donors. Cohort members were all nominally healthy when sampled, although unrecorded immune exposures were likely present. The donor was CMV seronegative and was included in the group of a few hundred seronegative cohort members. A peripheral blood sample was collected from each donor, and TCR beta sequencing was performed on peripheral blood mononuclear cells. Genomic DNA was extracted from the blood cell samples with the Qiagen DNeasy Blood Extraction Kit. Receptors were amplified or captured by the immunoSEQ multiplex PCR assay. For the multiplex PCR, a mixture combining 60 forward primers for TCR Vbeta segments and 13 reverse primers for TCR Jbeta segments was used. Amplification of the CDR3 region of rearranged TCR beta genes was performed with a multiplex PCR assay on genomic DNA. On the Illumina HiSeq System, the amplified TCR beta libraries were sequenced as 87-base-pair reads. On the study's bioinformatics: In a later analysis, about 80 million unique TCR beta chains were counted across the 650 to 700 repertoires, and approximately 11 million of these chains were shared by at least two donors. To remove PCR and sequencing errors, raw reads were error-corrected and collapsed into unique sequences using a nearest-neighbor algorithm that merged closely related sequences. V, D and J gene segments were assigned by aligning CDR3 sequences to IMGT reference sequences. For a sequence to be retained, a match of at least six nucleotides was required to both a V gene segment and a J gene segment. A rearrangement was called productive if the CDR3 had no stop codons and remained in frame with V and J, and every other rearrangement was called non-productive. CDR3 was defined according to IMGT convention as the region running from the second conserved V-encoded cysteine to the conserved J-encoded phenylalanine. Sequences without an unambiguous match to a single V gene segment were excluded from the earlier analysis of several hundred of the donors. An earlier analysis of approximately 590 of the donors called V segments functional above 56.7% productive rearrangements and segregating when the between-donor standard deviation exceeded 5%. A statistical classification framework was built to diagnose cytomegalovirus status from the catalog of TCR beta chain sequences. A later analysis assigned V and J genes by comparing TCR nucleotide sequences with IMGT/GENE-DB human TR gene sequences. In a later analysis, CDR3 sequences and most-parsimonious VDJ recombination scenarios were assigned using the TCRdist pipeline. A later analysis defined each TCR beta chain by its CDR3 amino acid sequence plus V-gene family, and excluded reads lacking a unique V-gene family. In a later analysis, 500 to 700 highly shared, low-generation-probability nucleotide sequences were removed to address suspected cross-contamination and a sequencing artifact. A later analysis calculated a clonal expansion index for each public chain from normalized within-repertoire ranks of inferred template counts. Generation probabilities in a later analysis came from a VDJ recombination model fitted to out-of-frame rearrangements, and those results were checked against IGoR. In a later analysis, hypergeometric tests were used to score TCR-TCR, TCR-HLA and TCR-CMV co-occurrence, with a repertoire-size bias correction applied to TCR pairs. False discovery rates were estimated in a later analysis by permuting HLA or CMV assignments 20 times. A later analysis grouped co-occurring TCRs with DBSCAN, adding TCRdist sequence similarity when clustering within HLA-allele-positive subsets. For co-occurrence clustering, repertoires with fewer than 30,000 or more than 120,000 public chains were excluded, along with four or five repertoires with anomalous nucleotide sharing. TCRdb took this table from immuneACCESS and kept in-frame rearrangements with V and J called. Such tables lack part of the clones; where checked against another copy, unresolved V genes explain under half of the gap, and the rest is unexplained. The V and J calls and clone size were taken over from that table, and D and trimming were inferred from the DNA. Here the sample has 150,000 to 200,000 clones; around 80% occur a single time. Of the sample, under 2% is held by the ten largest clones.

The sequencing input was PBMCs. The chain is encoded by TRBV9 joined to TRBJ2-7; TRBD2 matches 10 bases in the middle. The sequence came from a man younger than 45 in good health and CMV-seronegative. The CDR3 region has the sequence CASSVAASGGYEQYF. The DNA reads TGTGCCAGCAGCGTAGCGGCTAGCGGGGGATACGAGCAGTACTTC. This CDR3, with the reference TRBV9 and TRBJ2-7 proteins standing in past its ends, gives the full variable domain DSGVTQTPKHLITATGQRVTLRCSPRSGDLSVYWYQQSLDQGLQFLIQYYNGEERAKGNILERFSAQQFPDLHSELNLSSLELGDSALYFCASSVAASGGYEQYFGPGTRLTVT.